This T cell receptor (beta chain) was recovered during a study of shared clonotypes between healthy human individuals. Study context: For every donor, three CD4 naive, three CD4 memory, two CD8 naive and one CD8 memory plates were used.

Points from the study as a whole: All-four-donor shared clonotypes had higher generation probabilities than non-shared clonotypes did.

With V trimmed by 4 bases and J by 6 bases, 6 bases remained unmatched. This CDR3 is 16 amino acids long. Germline-derived CDR1 and CDR2 are SGHRS and YFSETQ. In the case of this clone: Its antigen is unknown. At the DNA level, this CDR3 is encoded by other sequences in the same sample as well.

Donors comprised healthy HIV-negative adults lacking recent acute infections or vaccinations. Everyone who donated was a Caucasian adult who lived in Nashville, Tennessee. Profiled with immunoSEQ multiplex PCR; TCRdb holds only in-frame clones, not every one. The sample includes around 1.1 million clones, 77% seen only once; the top ten take 0.85% to 1%. Material for sequencing was memory CD4+ T cells from PBMCs. The subset here: CD45RA-negative fraction. This receptor was obtained from a man younger than 35 in good health. Some clones in this sample may be carry-over from other donors' samples. The chain links TRBV5-1 to TRBJ2-1, with TRBD2 matching 14 bases. CDR3 nucleotides: TGCGCCAGCAGCCTTGGACTAGCGGGAGGAATCAATGAGCAGTTCTTC. Translating it yields CASSLGLAGGINEQFF.